Below, one T cell receptor (beta chain) is given with its context. Under the authors' procedure: Scientists estimated how many nucleated cells there were by amplifying reference gene primers. Clones were sequenced by immunoSEQ multiplex PCR, and TCRdb holds only the in-frame ones, with some missing. D and trimming come from the DNA, and the V and J calls and clone size come from that table. Seen here are about 270,000 clones, around 80% observed once, and the top ten hold approximately 5.4%. This record comes from a study of blood T cell repertoires in COVID-19. In the study overall: Spain, Italy and the United States supplied samples that represented acute and convalescent COVID-19. Sources were T cells, B-cell-depleted T cells, or PBMCs; the material itself was cDNA or gDNA.

Germline V gene lookup returns CDR1 MNHEY and CDR2 SVGAGI. The ends lost 6 bases at V and 5 bases at J; junction bases unmatched: 4. This CDR3 contains 13 residues. The chain recombines TRBV6-5 with TRBJ1-5; 7 bases fit TRBD1. The source of this sequence is a man older than 75 with acute or convalescent COVID-19. The sequencing input was peripheral blood. This chain's CDR3 is CASSGTAYQPQHF. The CDR3 nucleotides read TGTGCCAGCAGCGGGACAGCGTATCAGCCCCAGCATTTT.